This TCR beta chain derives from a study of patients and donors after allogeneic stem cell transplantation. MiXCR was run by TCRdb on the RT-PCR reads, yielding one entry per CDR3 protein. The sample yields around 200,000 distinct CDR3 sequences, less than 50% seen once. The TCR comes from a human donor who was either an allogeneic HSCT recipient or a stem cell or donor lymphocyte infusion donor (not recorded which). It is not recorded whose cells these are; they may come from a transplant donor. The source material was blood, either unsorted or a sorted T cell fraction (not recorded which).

This CDR3 is CASSKDRGPSEKLFF. CDR3 nucleotide sequence: TGTGCCAGCAGTAAGGACAGGGGGCCAAGTGAAAAACTGTTTTTT. This sequence joins TRBV7-2 and TRBJ1-4, with 11 bases that match TRBD1. The CDR3 sequence is 15 residues long. The germline CDR1 and CDR2 sequences are SGHTA and FQGNSA. V was clipped by 6 bases and J by 7 bases; unmatched bases: 7.